The present TCR beta chain was sequenced within a study of shared clonotypes between healthy human individuals. Study-level results: Clonotype sharing among donors, it was expected, would be affected by sequencing depth.

How the authors handled the data: Junction-only immunoSEQ data arrived without quality scores, meaning filtering differed. Using immunoSEQ multiplex PCR, the repertoire was profiled, and TCRdb retains in-frame clones only, with some absent. V, J and clone size were drawn from that table, and D and trimming were deduced from the DNA. The sample yields around 95,000 clones, 67% seen once. With V trimmed by 8 bases and J by 4 bases, 4 bases remained unmatched. Germline V gene lookup returns CDR1 MNHEY and CDR2 SVGAGI. The CDR3 covers 13 residues. This clone came up a few times. The antigen is not known. This receptor was obtained from a man under 40 in good health. Sequencing used memory CD8+ T cells sorted from blood. Subset noted: CD45RO+ cells pooled with CCR7-negative TemRA cells. This sequence joins TRBV6-5 and TRBJ1-1; 10 nucleotides match TRBD1. The CDR3 spells CASGDRGPTEAFF. The CDR3 bases are TGTGCCAGCGGCGACAGGGGGCCCACTGAAGCTTTCTTT.